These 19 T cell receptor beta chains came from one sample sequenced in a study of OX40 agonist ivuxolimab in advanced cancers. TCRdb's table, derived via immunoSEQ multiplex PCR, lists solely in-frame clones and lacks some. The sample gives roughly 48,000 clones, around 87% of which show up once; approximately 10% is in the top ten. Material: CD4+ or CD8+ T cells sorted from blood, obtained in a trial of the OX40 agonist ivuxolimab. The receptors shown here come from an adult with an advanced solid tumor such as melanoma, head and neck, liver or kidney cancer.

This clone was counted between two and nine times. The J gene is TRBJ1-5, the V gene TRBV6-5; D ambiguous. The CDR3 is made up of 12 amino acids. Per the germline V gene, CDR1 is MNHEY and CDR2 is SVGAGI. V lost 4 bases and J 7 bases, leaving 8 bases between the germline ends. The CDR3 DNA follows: TGTGCCAGCAGTTCCCTGGGACAGCCCCAGCATTTT. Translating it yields CASSSLGQPQHF.

DNA of the CDR3: TGTGCCAGCAGCGTAGAAGGACAGCCCAACTATGGCTACACCTTC. Its translation is CASSVEGQPNYGYTF. The chain couples TRBV9 to TRBJ1-2; maybe TRBD1 (6 bases). Germline assignment: CDR1 SGDLS and CDR2 YYNGEE. Trimming left V 0 bases short and J 2 bases short, with 11 bases between. The CDR3 contains 15 residues.

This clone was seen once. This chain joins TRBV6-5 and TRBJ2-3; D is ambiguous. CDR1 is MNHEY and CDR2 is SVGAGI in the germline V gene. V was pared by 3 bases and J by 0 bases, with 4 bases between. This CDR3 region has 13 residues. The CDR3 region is CASSYSSTDTQYF. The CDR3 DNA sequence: TGTGCCAGCAGTTATTCAAGCACAGATACGCAGTATTTT.

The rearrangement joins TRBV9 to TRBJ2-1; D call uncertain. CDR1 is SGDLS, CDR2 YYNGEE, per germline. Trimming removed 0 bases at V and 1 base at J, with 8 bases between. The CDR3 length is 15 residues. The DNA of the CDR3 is TGTGCCAGCAGCGTAGACGCTGTTTCCTACAATGAGCAGTTCTTC. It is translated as CASSVDAVSYNEQFF.

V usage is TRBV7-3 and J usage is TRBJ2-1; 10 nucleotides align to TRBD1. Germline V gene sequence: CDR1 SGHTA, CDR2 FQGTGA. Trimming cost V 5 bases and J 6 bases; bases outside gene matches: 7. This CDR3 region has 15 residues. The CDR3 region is CASSEDRGPLNEQFF. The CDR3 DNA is TGTGCCAGCAGCGAAGACAGGGGGCCTCTCAATGAGCAGTTCTTC.

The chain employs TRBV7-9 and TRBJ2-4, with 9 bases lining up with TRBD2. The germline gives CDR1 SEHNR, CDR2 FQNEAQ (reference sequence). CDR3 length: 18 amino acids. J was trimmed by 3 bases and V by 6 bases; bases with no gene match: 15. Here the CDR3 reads CASSLTSGPALDKNIQYF. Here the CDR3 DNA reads TGTGCCAGCAGTTTGACTAGCGGACCCGCCCTCGACAAAAACATTCAGTACTTC.

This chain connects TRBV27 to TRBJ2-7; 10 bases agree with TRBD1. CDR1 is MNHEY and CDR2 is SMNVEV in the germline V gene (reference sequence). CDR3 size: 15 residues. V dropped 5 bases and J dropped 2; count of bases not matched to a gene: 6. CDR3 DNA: TGTGCCAGCAGTCCTCCGGGACAGGGGACCTACGAGCAGTACTTC. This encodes CASSPPGQGTYEQYF.

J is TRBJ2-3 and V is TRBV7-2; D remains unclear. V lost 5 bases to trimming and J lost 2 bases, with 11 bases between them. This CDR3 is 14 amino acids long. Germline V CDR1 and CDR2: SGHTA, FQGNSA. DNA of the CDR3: TGTGCCAGCAGCCCCCCTCCTAACACAGATACGCAGTATTTT. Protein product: CASSPPPNTDTQYF.

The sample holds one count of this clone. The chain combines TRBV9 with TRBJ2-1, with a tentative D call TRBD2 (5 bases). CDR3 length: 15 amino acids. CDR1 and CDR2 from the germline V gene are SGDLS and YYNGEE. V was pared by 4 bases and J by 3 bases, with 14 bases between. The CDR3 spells CASSSTRMGYNEQFF. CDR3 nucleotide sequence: TGTGCCAGCAGCAGTACTAGGATGGGCTACAATGAGCAGTTCTTC.

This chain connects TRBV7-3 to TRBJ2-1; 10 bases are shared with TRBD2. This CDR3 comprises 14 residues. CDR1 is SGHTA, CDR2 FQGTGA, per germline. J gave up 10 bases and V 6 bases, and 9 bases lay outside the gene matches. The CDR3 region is CASSSSGGAREQFF. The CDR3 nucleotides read TGTGCCAGCAGTTCCAGCGGGGGGGCCCGGGAGCAGTTCTTC.

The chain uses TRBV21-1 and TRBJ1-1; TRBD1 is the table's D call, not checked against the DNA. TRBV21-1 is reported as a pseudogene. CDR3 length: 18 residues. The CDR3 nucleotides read TGTGCCAGCAGGGGGACAGGGGGGCGCTGCTTCCCGAACACTGAAGCTTTCTTT. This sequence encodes CASRGTGGRCFPNTEAFF.

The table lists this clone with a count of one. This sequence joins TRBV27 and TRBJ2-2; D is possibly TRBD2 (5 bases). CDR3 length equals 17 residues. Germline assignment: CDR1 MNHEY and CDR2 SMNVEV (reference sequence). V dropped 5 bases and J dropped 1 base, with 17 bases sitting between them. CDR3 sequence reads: CASSMTPGTGNTGELFF. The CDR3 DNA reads TGTGCCAGCAGTATGACACCGGGAACCGGGAACACCGGGGAGCTGTTTTTT.

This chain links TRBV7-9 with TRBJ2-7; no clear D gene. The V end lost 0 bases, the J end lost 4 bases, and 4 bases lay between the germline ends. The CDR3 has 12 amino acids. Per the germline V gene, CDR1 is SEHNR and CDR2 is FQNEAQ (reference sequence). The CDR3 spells CASSLAAYEQYF. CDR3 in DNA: TGTGCCAGCAGCTTAGCAGCGTACGAGCAGTACTTC.

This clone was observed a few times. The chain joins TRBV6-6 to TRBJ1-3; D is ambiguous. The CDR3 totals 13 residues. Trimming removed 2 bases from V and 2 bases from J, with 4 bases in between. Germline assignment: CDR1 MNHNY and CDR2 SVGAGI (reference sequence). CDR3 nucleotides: TGTGCCAGCAGTTACAGTCCTGGAAACACCATATATTTT. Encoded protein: CASSYSPGNTIYF.

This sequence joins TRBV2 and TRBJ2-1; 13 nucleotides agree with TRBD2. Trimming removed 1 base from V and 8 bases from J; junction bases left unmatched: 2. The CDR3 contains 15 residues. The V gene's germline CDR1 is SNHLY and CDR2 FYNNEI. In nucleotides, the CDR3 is TGTGCCAGCAGTGAAGAACTAGCGGGAGGGGATGAGCAGTTCTTC. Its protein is CASSEELAGGDEQFF.

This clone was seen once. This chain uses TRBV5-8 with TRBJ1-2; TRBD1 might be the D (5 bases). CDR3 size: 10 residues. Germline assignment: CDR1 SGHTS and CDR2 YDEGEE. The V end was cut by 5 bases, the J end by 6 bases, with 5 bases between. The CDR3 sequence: CASRGDGYTF. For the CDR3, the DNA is TGTGCCAGCAGAGGGGATGGCTACACCTTC.

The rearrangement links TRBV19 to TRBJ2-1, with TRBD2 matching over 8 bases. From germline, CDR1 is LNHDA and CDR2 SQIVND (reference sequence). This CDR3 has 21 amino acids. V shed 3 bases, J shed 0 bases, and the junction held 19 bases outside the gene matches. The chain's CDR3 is CASSILPGLAGQLSSYNEQFF. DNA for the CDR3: TGTGCCAGTAGTATCCTGCCGGGGCTAGCGGGTCAACTAAGCTCCTACAATGAGCAGTTCTTC.

CDR3 loop: CASSAWDNSDYSPLHF. CDR3 coding DNA: TGTGCCAGCAGCGCCTGGGACAATAGCGACTATTCACCCCTCCACTTT. J is TRBJ1-6 and V is TRBV9; TRBD1 might be the D (6 bases). V was shortened by 3 bases and J by 8 bases, with 18 bases between the two germline ends. Germline loops: CDR1 SGDLS, CDR2 YYNGEE. The CDR3 is 16 amino acids.

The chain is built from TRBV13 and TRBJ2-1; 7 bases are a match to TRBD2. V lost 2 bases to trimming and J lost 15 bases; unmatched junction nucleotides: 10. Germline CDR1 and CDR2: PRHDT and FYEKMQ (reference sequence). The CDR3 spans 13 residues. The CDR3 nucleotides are TGTGCCAGCAGCTTATCCAGCGGGGTGGACGGGTTCTTC. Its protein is CASSLSSGVDGFF. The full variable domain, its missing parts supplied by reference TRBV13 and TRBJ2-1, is AAGVIQSPRHLIKEKRETATLKCYPIPRHDTVYWYQQGPGQDPQFLISFYEKMQSDKGSIPDRFSAQQFSDYHSELNMSSLELGDSALYFCASSLSSGVDGFFGPGTRLTVL.